The 3 T cell receptor beta chains below come from one sample, sequenced in a study of neurological immune-mediated disorders. TCRdb passed the 5' RACE reads through MiXCR, listing each CDR3 protein once. There are about 89,000 distinct CDR3 sequences in the sample; roughly 2.6% occur only once, and about 1.1% lies in the top ten. What was sequenced was PBMCs. The source is a woman aged 25-40 years with multiple sclerosis.

This clonotype was counted ten times or more. V is TRBV5-1 and J is TRBJ2-5; D is possibly TRBD1 (6 bases). This CDR3 is 13 amino acids long. Germline values: CDR1 SGHRS, CDR2 YFSETQ. V was pared by 4 bases and J by 5 bases, with 12 bases between. The DNA of the CDR3 is TGCGCCAGCAGCCCCCAAACAGGGGAGACCCAGTACTTC. Encoded protein: CASSPQTGETQYF.

This clonotype occurred many times. The chain has TRBV4-1 and TRBJ2-7; D call uncertain. The germline V gene encodes CDR1 MGHRA and CDR2 YSYEKL. Between the trimmed V and J ends, which lost 4 bases and 0 bases, there was a span of 7 bases. This CDR3 has 13 residues. CDR3 sequence reads: CASSPTISYEQYF. CDR3 nucleotides: TGCGCCAGCAGCCCCACTATCTCCTACGAGCAGTACTTC.

This clonotype occurred many times. The V and J genes are TRBV6-2 or TRBV6-3 and TRBJ2-1, with 15 bases matching TRBD2. This CDR3 comprises 19 residues. J gave up 0 bases and V 5 bases, and 8 bases lay outside the gene matches. Germline V gene lookup returns CDR1 MNHEY and CDR2 SVGEGT. The CDR3 DNA is TGTGCCAGCAGTAGAGGACTAGCGGGAGGGTCCCACTCCTACAATGAGCAGTTCTTC. Amino acid sequence: CASSRGLAGGSHSYNEQFF.